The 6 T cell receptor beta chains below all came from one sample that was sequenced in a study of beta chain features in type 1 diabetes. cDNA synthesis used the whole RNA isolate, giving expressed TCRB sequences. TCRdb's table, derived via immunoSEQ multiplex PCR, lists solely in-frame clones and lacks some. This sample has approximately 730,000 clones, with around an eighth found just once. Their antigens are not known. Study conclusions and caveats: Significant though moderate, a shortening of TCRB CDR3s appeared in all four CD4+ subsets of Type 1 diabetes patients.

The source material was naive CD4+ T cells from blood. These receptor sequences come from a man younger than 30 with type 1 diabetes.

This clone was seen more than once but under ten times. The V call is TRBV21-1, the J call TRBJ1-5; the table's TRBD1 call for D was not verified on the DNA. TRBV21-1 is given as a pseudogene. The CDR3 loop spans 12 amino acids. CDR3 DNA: TGTGCCGGAGGACAGTGTAATCAGCCCCAGCATTTT. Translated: CAGGQCNQPQHF.

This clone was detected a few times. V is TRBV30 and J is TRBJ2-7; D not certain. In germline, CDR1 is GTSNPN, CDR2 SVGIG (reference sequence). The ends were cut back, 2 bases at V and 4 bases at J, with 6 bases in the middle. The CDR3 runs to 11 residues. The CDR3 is CAWSFGYEQYF. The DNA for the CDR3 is TGTGCCTGGAGTTTCGGTTACGAGCAGTACTTC.

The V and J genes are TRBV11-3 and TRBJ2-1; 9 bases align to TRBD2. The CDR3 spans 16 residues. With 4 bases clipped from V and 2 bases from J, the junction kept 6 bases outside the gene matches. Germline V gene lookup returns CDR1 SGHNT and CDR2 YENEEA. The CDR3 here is CASSSSAGGAYNEQFF. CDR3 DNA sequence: TGTGCCAGCAGCTCTTCAGCGGGGGGCGCCTACAATGAGCAGTTCTTC.

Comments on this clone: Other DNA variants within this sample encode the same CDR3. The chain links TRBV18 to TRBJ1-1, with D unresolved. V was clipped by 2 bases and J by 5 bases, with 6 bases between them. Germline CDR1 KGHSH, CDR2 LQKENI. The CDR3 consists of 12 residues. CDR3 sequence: CASSPGDTEAFF. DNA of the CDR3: TGTGCCAGCTCACCAGGGGATACTGAAGCTTTCTTT.

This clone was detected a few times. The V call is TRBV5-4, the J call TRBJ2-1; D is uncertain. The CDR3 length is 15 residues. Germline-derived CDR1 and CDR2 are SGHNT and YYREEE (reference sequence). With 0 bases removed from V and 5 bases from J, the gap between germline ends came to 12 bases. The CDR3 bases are TGTGCCAGCAGCTTGGCCAAGGCAGGTAACAATGAGCAGTTCTTC. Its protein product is CASSLAKAGNNEQFF.

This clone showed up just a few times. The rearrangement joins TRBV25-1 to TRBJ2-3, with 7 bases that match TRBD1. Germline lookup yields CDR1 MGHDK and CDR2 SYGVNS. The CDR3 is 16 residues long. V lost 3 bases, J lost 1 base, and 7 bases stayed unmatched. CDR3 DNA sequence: TGTGCCAGCAGTGATGACAGGGTGGCGGGCACAGATACGCAGTATTTT. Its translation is CASSDDRVAGTDTQYF.